A single sample is the source of the 21 T cell receptor beta chains below, sequenced in a study of shared clonotypes between healthy human individuals. The naive CD8 population came from CD45RO-negative cells selected for CCR7, without terminally differentiated effector memory CD45RA+ cells. Some clones are missing from TCRdb's copy, which holds only in-frame ones; the method was immunoSEQ multiplex PCR. The repertoire holds about 2,100,000 clones, with 85% to 95% as singletons. Sequenced input: naive CD8+ T cells from PBMCs. These receptors were taken from a man younger than 35 in good health. Some clones in this sample may be carry-over from other donors' samples.

The J gene is TRBJ2-1, the V gene TRBV2; tentatively, D is TRBD2 (6 bases). CDR1 is SNHLY and CDR2 is FYNNEI in the germline V gene. CDR3 length: 19 residues. Trimming cost V 1 base and J 2 bases, with 21 bases left between them. This CDR3 reads CASSEVFGRAGIAYNEQFF. In DNA form, the CDR3 reads TGTGCCAGCAGTGAAGTTTTCGGTAGGGCGGGAATCGCCTACAATGAGCAGTTCTTC.

The gene calls are TRBV29-1 and TRBJ2-7; TRBD1 matches 7 bases. Germline lookup yields CDR1 SQVTM and CDR2 ANQGSEA. The CDR3 is made up of 12 amino acids. V was clipped by 5 bases and J by 6 bases; unmatched bases: 7. CDR3 residues: CSVQTGSGEQYF. DNA of the CDR3: TGCAGCGTTCAGACAGGGAGCGGCGAGCAGTACTTC.

The rearrangement uses TRBV7-9 and TRBJ2-7; D call uncertain. This CDR3 contains 15 residues. The V end was cut by 1 base, the J end by 0 bases, with 10 bases between. Germline assignment: CDR1 SEHNR and CDR2 FQNEAQ (reference sequence). The CDR3 coding sequence is TGTGCCAGCAGCTTAGTGGGCCTTTCCTCCTACGAGCAGTACTTC. Protein sequence: CASSLVGLSSYEQYF.

The chain couples TRBV5-4 to TRBJ1-1; perhaps TRBD1 as D (5 bases). Trimming pared 4 bases from V and 4 bases from J, leaving 20 bases between. The CDR3 covers 16 residues. Germline assignment: CDR1 SGHNT and CDR2 YYREEE (reference sequence). The CDR3 sequence: CASSPRGVTYGTEAFF. The CDR3 DNA reads TGTGCCAGCAGCCCCCGGGGGGTAACGTATGGCACTGAAGCTTTCTTT.

This clone was observed once. V gene TRBV14 combines with J gene TRBJ2-1; D remains ambiguous. Looked up from germline, CDR1 is SGHDN and CDR2 is FVKESK. Trimming removed 1 base from V and 0 bases from J, with 10 bases in between. The CDR3 covers 16 residues. CDR3 bases: TGTGCCAGCAGCCAAGGCGACCAGAGCTCCTACAATGAGCAGTTCTTC. Amino acid sequence: CASSQGDQSSYNEQFF. The whole variable domain, filled in from reference TRBV14 and TRBJ2-1, reads EAGVTQFPSHSVIEKGQTVTLRCDPISGHDNLYWYRRVMGKEIKFLLHFVKESKQDESGMPNNRFLAERTGGTYSTLKVQPAELEDSGVYFCASSQGDQSSYNEQFFGPGTRLTVL.

The V gene is TRBV27, the J gene TRBJ2-3; D is perhaps TRBD2 (6 bases). The CDR3 spans 15 residues. CDR1 is MNHEY, CDR2 SMNVEV, per germline (reference sequence). Trimming removed 4 bases from V and 7 bases from J, with 18 bases in between. CDR3 amino acids: CASSSPNGGTHTQYF. The CDR3 nucleotides are TGTGCCAGCAGTTCTCCTAATGGGGGGACCCATACGCAGTATTTT.

The rearrangement uses TRBV9 and TRBJ2-7; 8 bases map to TRBD2. The germline V gene has CDR1 SGDLS and CDR2 YYNGEE. V gave up 3 bases and J gave up 0 bases; unmatched junction bases: 5. CDR3 length: 15 residues. The CDR3 nucleotides read TGTGCCAGCAGCGCAGCCGGGACTAGCTCCTACGAGCAGTACTTC. It encodes CASSAAGTSSYEQYF.

In its sample, this clone was seen a few times. The chain recombines TRBV11-3 with TRBJ1-1, with TRBD1 as a possible D gene (5 bases). The CDR3 has 14 amino acids. Germline CDR1 SGHNT, CDR2 YENEEA. Trimming removed 1 base at V and 0 bases at J, with 6 bases between. The CDR3 protein is CASSLGQMNTEAFF. In DNA form, the CDR3 reads TGTGCCAGCAGCTTAGGACAGATGAACACTGAAGCTTTCTTT. Full variable domain (remainder filled in from reference TRBV11-3 and TRBJ1-1): EAGVVQSPRYKIIEKKQPVAFWCNPISGHNTLYWYLQNLGQGPELLIRYENEEAVDDSQLPKDRFSAERLKGVDSTLKIQPAELGDSAVYLCASSLGQMNTEAFFGQGTRLTVV.

The rearrangement links TRBV30 to TRBJ1-3; D is uncertain. CDR1 and CDR2 from the germline V gene are GTSNPN and SVGIG (reference sequence). The CDR3 contains 13 residues. The ends were cut back, 3 bases at V and 2 bases at J, with 8 bases in the middle. Here the CDR3 DNA reads TGTGCCTGGAGCCGAGAGGCTGGAAACACCATATATTTT. Translating it yields CAWSREAGNTIYF.

The chain links TRBV25-1 to TRBJ2-6; no clear D gene. V was cut by 11 bases and J by 2 bases, with 7 bases left in between. Looked up from germline, CDR1 is MGHDK and CDR2 is SYGVNS. The CDR3 covers 12 residues. The CDR3: CAARAGANVLTF. CDR3 DNA: TGTGCCGCCCGGGCTGGGGCCAACGTCCTGACTTTC. The entire variable domain, with the rest obtained from reference TRBV25-1 and TRBJ2-6, is as follows: EADIYQTPRYLVIGTGKKITLECSQTMGHDKMYWYQQDPGMELHLIHYSYGVNSTEKGDLSSESTVSRIRTEHFPLTLESARPSHTSQYLCAARAGANVLTFGAGSRLTVL.

J is TRBJ2-3 and V is TRBV7-8; tentative D call: TRBD2 (6 bases). This CDR3 has 15 residues. CDR1 and CDR2 from the germline V gene are SGHVS and FQNEAQ. The ends were cut back, 5 bases at V and 0 bases at J, with 12 bases in the middle. CDR3 DNA: TGTGCCAGCAGCACCAGCCTAGCGAGCACAGATACGCAGTATTTT. Its protein is CASSTSLASTDTQYF.

With regard to this clone: A single base separates this from a much larger clone, so it may be a read error. Other DNA sequences from this sample encode an identical CDR3 as well. V usage is TRBV28 and J usage is TRBJ2-7, with D unclear. The CDR3 covers 11 residues. V lost 5 bases, J lost 0 bases, and 2 bases lay in between. Germline CDR1 is MDHEN and CDR2 is SYDVKM. This chain's CDR3 is CASSSSYEQYF. The CDR3 nucleotides read TGTGCCAGCAGTAGCTCCTACGAGCAGTACTTC.

This sequence joins TRBV9 and TRBJ2-3, with 10 bases matching TRBD1. The CDR3 runs 15 residues. V lost 4 bases, J lost 1 base, and 3 bases stayed unmatched. In germline, CDR1 is SGDLS, CDR2 YYNGEE. The CDR3, as DNA: TGTGCCAGCAGCACAGGGACAGGGGGCACAGATACGCAGTATTTT. Residues: CASSTGTGGTDTQYF.

V usage is TRBV28 and J usage is TRBJ1-4, with no clear D. V was shortened by 5 bases and J by 3 bases, with 13 bases between the two germline ends. CDR1 is MDHEN, CDR2 SYDVKM, per germline. The CDR3 is made up of 15 amino acids. The CDR3 DNA reads TGTGCCAGCAGTGGTAGAGGCCGTGCTAATGAAAAACTGTTTTTT. Its translation is CASSGRGRANEKLFF.

The chain uses TRBV11-2 and TRBJ2-1; TRBD2 aligns across 9 bases. The CDR3 totals 18 residues. Germline trimming cut 4 bases from V and 5 bases from J; bases unmatched to any gene: 15. Germline CDR1 SGHAT, CDR2 FQNNGV. This chain's CDR3 is CASSYPGVSGRSDNEQFF. CDR3 bases: TGTGCCAGCAGCTACCCTGGGGTTAGCGGGAGATCTGACAATGAGCAGTTCTTC.

The rearrangement uses TRBV16 and TRBJ2-1; D call uncertain. The CDR3 covers 15 residues. Germline CDR1 and CDR2: KGHSY and FQNENV. Trimming stripped 0 bases from V and 1 base from J, with 7 bases between. The CDR3 DNA sequence: TGTGCCAGCAGCCAATCTGGGAATTCCTACAATGAGCAGTTCTTC. It translates to CASSQSGNSYNEQFF.

This clone was recorded only once. This sequence joins TRBV27 and TRBJ1-3, with TRBD1 as a possible D gene (5 bases). CDR3 length: 15 residues. Germline V gives CDR1 MNHEY, CDR2 SMNVEV (reference sequence). V was clipped by 6 bases and J by 0 bases, with 12 bases between them. The CDR3 DNA reads TGTGCCAGCAGGGCGGGGACTAACTCTGGAAACACCATATATTTT. Protein product: CASRAGTNSGNTIYF.

The rearrangement uses TRBV10-3 and TRBJ2-7; 9 bases line up with TRBD1. This CDR3 spans 14 amino acids. Germline values: CDR1 ENHRY, CDR2 SYGVKD. Trimming took 6 bases from V and 2 from J; bases not matched to a gene: 5. This CDR3 is CAISPGQGTYEQYF. The CDR3 DNA reads TGTGCCATCAGCCCGGGACAGGGAACCTACGAGCAGTACTTC.

The chain joins TRBV6-1 to TRBJ1-3; possibly TRBD1 for D (5 bases). Germline CDR1 reads MNHNS; CDR2 reads SASEGT. The CDR3 runs to 17 residues. Trimming stripped 1 base from V and 0 bases from J, with 13 bases between. CDR3 protein: CASSEEVTALSGNTIYF. The CDR3 DNA sequence: TGTGCCAGCAGTGAAGAAGTGACAGCACTCTCTGGAAACACCATATATTTT.

This chain joins TRBV11-2 and TRBJ1-2; D gene uncertain. V was cut by 2 bases and J by 4 bases, with 14 bases left in between. Germline CDR1 and CDR2: SGHAT and FQNNGV. The CDR3 spans 15 residues. For the CDR3, the DNA is TGTGCCAGCAGCTTATTCAGCCCGGTAGTCTATGGCTACACCTTC. Amino acid sequence: CASSLFSPVVYGYTF.

This clone showed up just a few times. CDR3 coding DNA: TGTGCCAGTAGATCGCGGGTAGTGAGGGACACTGAAGCTTTCTTT. Translated: CASRSRVVRDTEAFF. The chain links TRBV19 to TRBJ1-1; D unclear. The CDR3 is 15 amino acids. The ends were cut back, 6 bases at V and 3 bases at J, with 17 bases in the middle. Germline CDR1 LNHDA, CDR2 SQIVND (reference sequence).